This T cell receptor (beta chain) derives from a study of vaccination and CD4 T cells after COVID-19. Study as a whole: Nasal swab PCR detected SARS-CoV-2 in convalescent patients, who comprised roughly 9 mild cases and one severe case. Specimens were obtained from a few convalescent patients at day 14 and at days 161 to 241 post-vaccination. Overlapping SARS-CoV-2, HCoV-NL63, HCoV-OC43 and HCoV-229E spike peptides were used to stimulate cells.

This clonotype came up a few times. What it binds is unknown. The study sequenced cultured CD4+ T cell DNA using the Oncomine TCR Beta short-read assay. TCRdb processed the PCR reads anew with MiXCR; each CDR3 protein has one entry. The sample yields fewer than 20,000 distinct CDR3 sequences, roughly 40% seen once. Time point given: late sampling 161 to 241 days after vaccination in a few convalescent patients. The sample's treatment: approximately 9-day PBMC culture with coronavirus spike peptide pools or control peptides (ViraFEST assay). Overall study results and limits: Vaccine-specific clones in convalescent patients were spike mono-reactive in 304 of 307 cases.

Specimen: CD4+ T cells from blood, cultured in vitro, collected about 7 months after SARS-CoV-2 vaccination. The TCR originated in a human donor who had recovered from COVID-19.

Written as DNA, the CDR3 is TGTGCCAGCAGTCAGGGACAGGGGGCGCTCAACTATGGCTACACCTTC. Protein sequence: CASSQGQGALNYGYTF. The chain links TRBV6-1 to TRBJ1-2; TRBD1 agrees at 12 bases. Germline V gene data show CDR1 as MNHNS and CDR2 as SASEGT. This CDR3 spans 16 amino acids. V shed 5 bases, J shed 2 bases, and the junction held 6 bases outside the gene matches.